The 29 T cell receptor beta chains presented below share a single source sample, sequenced in a study of PD-1 blockade in classical Hodgkin lymphoma. Only in-frame clones appear in the TCRdb table, and some are missing; sequencing was by immunoSEQ multiplex PCR. The sample holds roughly 34,000 clones; over 65% are singletons and the top ten take approximately 15%. Relapse after autologous stem cell transplantation occurred in every patient, and brentuximab vedotin exposure varied. Sequenced here: peripheral blood mononuclear cells (PBMCs), sampled before the second cycle of nivolumab. The receptor source for this set is a human donor with classical Hodgkin lymphoma.

J is TRBJ2-7 and V is TRBV15; D may correspond to TRBD1 or TRBD2 (5 bases each). V lost 3 bases to trimming and J lost 0 bases, with 12 bases between them. CDR1 is LNHNV and CDR2 is YYDKDF in the germline V gene (reference sequence). The CDR3 length is 15 residues. The CDR3 coding sequence is TGTGCCACCAGCAGCAAGGGACGCCCCTCCTACGAGCAGTACTTC. Translation gives CATSSKGRPSYEQYF.

This chain links TRBV6-5 with TRBJ2-7, with 8 bases matching TRBD2. This CDR3 has 14 residues. The trim removed 3 bases at V and 7 bases at J, leaving 8 bases unmatched. Germline V gene sequence: CDR1 MNHEY, CDR2 SVGAGI. CDR3 bases: TGTGCCAGCAGTTATTACGGGGGGGCGATTGAGCAGTACTTC. It is translated as CASSYYGGAIEQYF.

The gene calls are TRBV5-6 and TRBJ2-7; the D is unclear. V was pared by 0 bases and J by 4 bases, with 11 bases between. The CDR3 spans 14 residues. CDR1 is SGHDT, CDR2 YYEEEE, per germline. CDR3 DNA: TGTGCCAGCAGCTTGGCGGCCCCTGGGTACGAGCAGTACTTC. Amino acids: CASSLAAPGYEQYF.

The gene calls are TRBV7-2 and TRBJ1-6, with D perhaps matching TRBD1 (6 bases). Trimming took 6 bases from V and 9 from J, leaving 12 bases between them. This CDR3 region has 13 residues. CDR1 SGHTA and CDR2 FQGNSA come from the germline V gene. CDR3: CASRLEQGSPLHF. CDR3 nucleotides: TGTGCCAGCAGGCTAGAACAGGGTTCACCCCTCCACTTT.

The chain employs TRBV19 and TRBJ2-7; D might be TRBD1 (6 bases). The V gene's germline CDR1 is LNHDA and CDR2 SQIVND (reference sequence). V was pared by 5 bases and J by 0 bases, with 11 bases between. CDR3 length equals 14 residues. CDR3 sequence (DNA): TGTGCCAGTAGTGGGACAATGAGCTCCTACGAGCAGTACTTC. Translated, it gives CASSGTMSSYEQYF.

In its sample, this clone was seen once. The V and J genes are TRBV5-8 and TRBJ1-6, with D perhaps matching TRBD1 (5 bases). This CDR3 region has 15 residues. Trimming removed 5 bases from V and 8 bases from J, with 17 bases in between. Germline V gives CDR1 SGHTS, CDR2 YDEGEE. The DNA for the CDR3 is TGTGCCAGCAGGTCGAGTCACCGGGACCATTCACCCCTCCACTTT. Translating it yields CASRSSHRDHSPLHF.

V usage is TRBV7-6 and J usage is TRBJ1-4; 9 nucleotides match TRBD1. Germline lookup yields CDR1 SGHVS and CDR2 FNYEAQ. The CDR3 covers 14 residues. The J segment lost 6 bases and the V segment lost 4 bases, leaving 3 bases of the junction unmatched. This CDR3 is CASSSGQGYEKLFF. The CDR3 DNA follows: TGTGCCAGCAGCTCAGGACAGGGGTATGAAAAACTGTTTTTT.

This chain uses TRBV2 with TRBJ1-6, with D perhaps matching TRBD1 (5 bases). CDR1 SNHLY and CDR2 FYNNEI come from the germline V gene. The V gene lost 6 bases and the J gene lost 5 bases, with 11 bases spanning the gap. The CDR3 has 14 amino acids. The CDR3 reads CASSWTPDNSPLHF. CDR3 nucleotide sequence: TGTGCCAGCAGCTGGACACCCGATAATTCACCCCTCCACTTT. The full variable domain, rest sourced from reference TRBV2 and TRBJ1-6, is EPEVTQTPSHQVTQMGQEVILRCVPISNHLYFYWYRQILGQKVEFLVSFYNNEISEKSEIFDDQFSVERPDGSNFTLKIRSTKLEDSAMYFCASSWTPDNSPLHFGNGTRLTVT.

The chain carries TRBV29-1 and TRBJ2-7; the D gene is possibly TRBD1 (6 bases). The CDR3 loop spans 13 amino acids. Germline-derived CDR1 and CDR2 are SQVTM and ANQGSEA. The V gene lost 6 bases and the J gene lost 3 bases, with 15 bases spanning the gap. DNA for the CDR3: TGCAGCGTCGGGGAAGGGGGTGGCTACGAGCAGTACTTC. Its protein product is CSVGEGGGYEQYF.

In DNA, the CDR3 is TGTGCCAGCTCACCACAAGGACAGGTCGGCACAGATACGCAGTATTTT. The encoded protein is CASSPQGQVGTDTQYF. The chain has TRBV18 and TRBJ2-3; 7 positions match TRBD1. With 1 base clipped from V and 1 base from J, the junction kept 5 bases outside the gene matches. The CDR3 has 16 residues. Germline values: CDR1 KGHSH, CDR2 LQKENI.

The rearrangement links TRBV6-5 to TRBJ2-3; the D gene is possibly TRBD1 (6 bases). V lost 2 bases and J lost 3, with 12 bases in between. The CDR3 length is 15 residues. The germline CDR1 and CDR2 sequences are MNHEY and SVGAGI. The CDR3 loop reads CASSYTGNPTDTQYF. CDR3 bases: TGTGCCAGCAGTTACACAGGGAACCCGACAGATACGCAGTATTTT.

The CDR3 loop is CASGGRYEQFF. In nucleotides, the CDR3 is TGTGCCAGTGGAGGGAGGTATGAGCAGTTCTTC. The V gene is TRBV27, the J gene TRBJ2-1; tentatively, D is TRBD2 (6 bases). V shed 9 bases and J shed 8 bases, with 11 bases lying between them. Germline CDR1 and CDR2: MNHEY and SMNVEV (reference sequence). The CDR3 has 11 residues.

The chain recombines TRBV11-2 with TRBJ2-7; D unresolved. Germline CDR1 is SGHAT and CDR2 is FQNNGV. Trimming removed 0 bases at V and 2 bases at J, with 11 bases between. The CDR3 has 15 residues. The CDR3 protein is CASSLEAGSTYEQYF. The CDR3 DNA follows: TGTGCCAGCAGCTTAGAGGCAGGCTCGACCTACGAGCAGTACTTC. The full variable domain, with the rest looked up from reference TRBV11-2 and TRBJ2-7, is EAGVAQSPRYKIIEKRQSVAFWCNPISGHATLYWYQQILGQGPKLLIQFQNNGVVDDSQLPKDRFSAERLKGVDSTLKIQPAKLEDSAVYLCASSLEAGSTYEQYFGPGTRLTVT.

The V gene is TRBV19, the J gene TRBJ1-2; weak D call: TRBD1 (6 bases). Germline V gene lookup returns CDR1 LNHDA and CDR2 SQIVND (reference sequence). V dropped 2 bases and J dropped 6 bases, with 10 bases sitting between them. CDR3 length equals 13 residues. The CDR3 spells CASSIWGADGYTF. DNA for the CDR3: TGTGCCAGTAGTATATGGGGGGCGGATGGCTACACCTTC. The variable domain in full, with the rest retrieved from reference TRBV19 and TRBJ1-2, is DGGITQSPKYLFRKEGQNVTLSCEQNLNHDAMYWYRQDPGQGLRLIYYSQIVNDFQKGDIAEGYSVSREKKESFPLTVTSAQKNPTAFYLCASSIWGADGYTFGSGTRLTVV.

This clone has only one observation. This sequence joins TRBV7-6 and TRBJ2-7, with D possibly called TRBD1 or TRBD2 (5 bases each). Germline lookup yields CDR1 SGHVS and CDR2 FNYEAQ. The CDR3 loop spans 13 amino acids. With 0 bases removed from V and 6 bases from J, the gap between germline ends came to 9 bases. The CDR3 region is CASSLAAGTEQYF. The CDR3 nucleotides read TGTGCCAGCAGCTTAGCGGCAGGGACCGAGCAGTACTTC.

V usage is TRBV19 and J usage is TRBJ1-5; TRBD1 is a possible D gene (5 bases). Deletions cut 8 bases from V and 3 bases from J, with 8 bases between. The CDR3 spans 12 residues. Germline V lookup: CDR1 LNHDA, CDR2 SQIVND (reference sequence). The CDR3 is CASRGTNQPQHF. The CDR3 DNA follows: TGTGCCAGTCGAGGGACCAATCAGCCCCAGCATTTT. The full variable domain, its missing parts supplied by reference TRBV19 and TRBJ1-5, is DGGITQSPKYLFRKEGQNVTLSCEQNLNHDAMYWYRQDPGQGLRLIYYSQIVNDFQKGDIAEGYSVSREKKESFPLTVTSAQKNPTAFYLCASRGTNQPQHFGDGTRLSIL.

This clone was counted between two and nine times. The chain combines TRBV9 with TRBJ1-4; 8 bases map to TRBD1. This CDR3 has 15 residues. The V gene end was trimmed by 0 bases and the J gene end by 5 bases; junction bases not matched to a gene: 3. CDR1 is SGDLS, CDR2 YYNGEE, per germline. The CDR3 sequence is CASSVGTGKNEKLFF. The DNA of the CDR3 is TGTGCCAGCAGCGTAGGGACAGGGAAGAATGAAAAACTGTTTTTT. Full variable domain (remainder filled in from reference TRBV9 and TRBJ1-4): DSGVTQTPKHLITATGQRVTLRCSPRSGDLSVYWYQQSLDQGLQFLIQYYNGEERAKGNILERFSAQQFPDLHSELNLSSLELGDSALYFCASSVGTGKNEKLFFGSGTQLSVL.

The chain links TRBV6-5 to TRBJ2-7, with a weak D call TRBD2 (5 bases). Germline values: CDR1 MNHEY, CDR2 SVGAGI. The CDR3 totals 14 residues. V lost 9 bases and J lost 0, with 15 bases in between. CDR3 residues: CASSRGAYSYEQYF. In nucleotides, the CDR3 is TGTGCCAGTTCTCGGGGAGCATACTCCTACGAGCAGTACTTC.

The chain recombines TRBV7-9 with TRBJ2-1; 8 bases line up with TRBD1. The germline V gene has CDR1 SEHNR and CDR2 FQNEAQ (reference sequence). V lost 5 bases and J lost 2; bases outside the gene matches: 17. This CDR3 region has 19 residues. CDR3 bases: TGTGCCAGCAGCCTGCGGGACAGGACATACTTCGGAACCTACAATGAGCAGTTCTTC. Translating gives CASSLRDRTYFGTYNEQFF.

This clone was seen more than once but under ten times. This chain connects TRBV5-6 to TRBJ2-3, with 9 bases identical to TRBD2. From germline, CDR1 is SGHDT and CDR2 YYEEEE. The CDR3 totals 16 residues. Germline trimming cut 4 bases from V and 1 base from J; bases unmatched to any gene: 7. The CDR3 loop is CASSPRASGGTDTQYF. The CDR3 nucleotides are TGTGCCAGCAGCCCGAGAGCTAGCGGGGGCACAGATACGCAGTATTTT.

The chain joins TRBV5-1 to TRBJ2-3, with 8 bases that match TRBD2. Germline CDR1 and CDR2: SGHRS and YFSETQ. Trimming took 4 bases from V and 6 from J; bases not matched to a gene: 13. The CDR3 loop spans 16 amino acids. The chain's CDR3 is CASSPTIGGAMDTQYF. The CDR3 region has the DNA TGCGCCAGCAGCCCCACAATCGGGGGGGCGATGGATACGCAGTATTTT. Full variable domain (remainder filled in from reference TRBV5-1 and TRBJ2-3): KAGVTQTPRYLIKTRGQQVTLSCSPISGHRSVSWYQQTPGQGLQFLFEYFSETQRNKGNFPGRFSGRQFSNSRSEMNVSTLELGDSALYLCASSPTIGGAMDTQYFGPGTRLTVL.

The rearrangement uses TRBV2 and TRBJ1-6; 9 bases agree with TRBD1. V lost 9 bases to trimming and J lost 7 bases; unmatched junction nucleotides: 7. Germline CDR1 SNHLY, CDR2 FYNNEI. The CDR3 runs to 14 residues. CDR3 residues: CASGDREGNSPLHF. In nucleotides, the CDR3 is TGTGCCAGTGGGGACAGGGAGGGCAATTCACCCCTCCACTTT.

Only one count was recorded for this clone. V is TRBV11-1 and J is TRBJ2-5; the D is unclear. Trimming pared 0 bases from V and 3 bases from J, leaving 8 bases between. Germline V CDR1 and CDR2: SGHAT, FQDESV (reference sequence). The CDR3 has 14 amino acids. The CDR3 coding sequence is TGTGCCAGCAGCTTAGCATCGCCAGAAGAGACCCAGTACTTC. It encodes CASSLASPEETQYF.

This clone turned up a few times. The CDR3, as DNA: TGTGCCAGCAGTATAGAGGTGAACACTGAAGCTTTCTTT. Amino acids: CASSIEVNTEAFF. This chain links TRBV28 with TRBJ1-1; D unresolved. Germline values: CDR1 MDHEN, CDR2 SYDVKM. The V gene lost 5 bases and the J gene lost 0 bases, with 7 bases spanning the gap. This CDR3 has 13 amino acids.

The CDR3 sequence is CASSLAGTPQPQHF. The CDR3 DNA is TGCGCCAGCAGCTTGGCCGGGACACCCCAGCCCCAGCATTTT. The rearrangement joins TRBV5-1 to TRBJ1-5; perhaps TRBD1 as D (6 bases). V was shortened by 0 bases and J by 7 bases, with 11 bases between the two germline ends. The CDR3 runs to 14 residues. Per germline, CDR1 SGHRS and CDR2 YFSETQ. Complete variable domain (other parts from reference TRBV5-1 and TRBJ1-5): KAGVTQTPRYLIKTRGQQVTLSCSPISGHRSVSWYQQTPGQGLQFLFEYFSETQRNKGNFPGRFSGRQFSNSRSEMNVSTLELGDSALYLCASSLAGTPQPQHFGDGTRLSIL.

As DNA, the CDR3 is TGTGCCAGCACCGTTGCAAGGGGGGGGCCTCTAGAGACCCAGTACTTC. This translates into CASTVARGGPLETQYF. V usage is TRBV5-4 and J usage is TRBJ2-5; a weak D match, TRBD2 (7 bases). V lost 6 bases and J 4 bases, leaving 22 bases between the germline ends. Per germline, CDR1 SGHNT and CDR2 YYREEE (reference sequence). This CDR3 comprises 16 residues.

The V gene is TRBV9, the J gene TRBJ1-3; D is uncertain. Germline V gene data show CDR1 as SGDLS and CDR2 as YYNGEE. The V and J ends lost 0 bases and 2 bases respectively, with 9 bases between them. This CDR3 is built from 15 residues. The CDR3 spells CASSVDPQAGNTIYF. Written as DNA, the CDR3 is TGTGCCAGCAGCGTAGACCCCCAGGCTGGAAACACCATATATTTT.

The V call is TRBV6-5, the J call TRBJ1-2; 7 positions match TRBD1. CDR1 and CDR2 from the germline V gene are MNHEY and SVGAGI. There are 14 residues in the CDR3. V gave up 4 bases and J gave up 5 bases; unmatched junction bases: 7. The CDR3 region has the DNA TGTGCCAGCAGTTTAGACAGGGCTCCGTATGGCTACACCTTC. Its protein product is CASSLDRAPYGYTF.

The gene calls are TRBV7-9 and TRBJ2-3; either TRBD1 or TRBD2 may fit D (5 bases each). The length of the CDR3 is 17 residues. The V end was cut by 2 bases, the J end by 5 bases, with 20 bases between. Germline CDR1 and CDR2: SEHNR and FQNEAQ (reference sequence). The CDR3 region is CASSLYPGQGERDTQYF. The CDR3 DNA reads as TGTGCCAGCAGCTTATATCCGGGGCAGGGAGAGAGAGATACGCAGTATTTT.